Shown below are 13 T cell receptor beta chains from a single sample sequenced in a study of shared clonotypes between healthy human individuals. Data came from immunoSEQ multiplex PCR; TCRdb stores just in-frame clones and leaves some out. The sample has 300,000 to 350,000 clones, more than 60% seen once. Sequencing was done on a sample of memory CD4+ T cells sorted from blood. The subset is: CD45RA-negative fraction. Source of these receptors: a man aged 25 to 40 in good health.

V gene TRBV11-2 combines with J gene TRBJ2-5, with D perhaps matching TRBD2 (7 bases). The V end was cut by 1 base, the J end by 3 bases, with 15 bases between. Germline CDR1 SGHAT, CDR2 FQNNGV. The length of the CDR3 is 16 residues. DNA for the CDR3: TGTGCCAGCAGCTTAGTGGGGGGGCGCTTGGAAGAGACCCAGTACTTC. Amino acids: CASSLVGGRLEETQYF.

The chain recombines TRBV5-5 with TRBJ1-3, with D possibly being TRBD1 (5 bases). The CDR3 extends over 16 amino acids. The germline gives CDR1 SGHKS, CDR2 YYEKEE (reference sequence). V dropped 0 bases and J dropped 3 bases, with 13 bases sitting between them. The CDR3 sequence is CASSLAGRSLGNTIYF. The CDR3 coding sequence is TGTGCCAGCAGCTTGGCGGGACGGAGCCTTGGAAACACCATATATTTT.

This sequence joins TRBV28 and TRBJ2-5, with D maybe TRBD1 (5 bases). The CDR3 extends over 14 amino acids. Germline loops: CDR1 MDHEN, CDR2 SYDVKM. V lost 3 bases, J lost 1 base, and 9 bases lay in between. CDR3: CASSLQGFQETQYF. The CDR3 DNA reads TGTGCCAGCAGTTTGCAGGGATTCCAAGAGACCCAGTACTTC.

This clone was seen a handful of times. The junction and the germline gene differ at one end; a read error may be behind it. Written as DNA, the CDR3 is TGTGCCAGCAGCTTAGGTTCCGAGAACTTC. Translating gives CASSLGSENF. This sequence joins TRBV7-9 and TRBJ1-2, with D unresolved. Per the germline V gene, CDR1 is SEHNR and CDR2 is FQNEAQ (reference sequence). The CDR3 spans 10 residues. The full variable domain, with the rest looked up from reference TRBV7-9 and TRBJ1-2, is DTGVSQNPRHKITKRGQNVTFRCDPISEHNRLYWYRQTLGQGPEFLTYFQNEAQLEKSRLLSDRFSAERPKGSFSTLEIQRTEQGDSAMYLCASSLGSENFGSGTRLTVV.

The CDR3 bases are TGTGCCAGCAGTTACTCGCAAGACCAGGGACGCGAGCAGTACTTC. As protein: CASSYSQDQGREQYF. The chain links TRBV6-5 to TRBJ2-7, with D possibly called TRBD1 or TRBD2 (5 bases each). Trimming removed 0 bases at V and 6 bases at J, with 15 bases between. The germline V gene has CDR1 MNHEY and CDR2 SVGAGI. This CDR3 is 15 amino acids long.

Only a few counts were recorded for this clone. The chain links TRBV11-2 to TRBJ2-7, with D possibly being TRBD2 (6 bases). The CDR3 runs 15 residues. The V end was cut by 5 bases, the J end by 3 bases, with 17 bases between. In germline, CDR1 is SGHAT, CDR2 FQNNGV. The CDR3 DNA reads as TGTGCCAGCAGCCAAACCGGGACTCCAAACTACGAGCAGTACTTC. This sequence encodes CASSQTGTPNYEQYF.

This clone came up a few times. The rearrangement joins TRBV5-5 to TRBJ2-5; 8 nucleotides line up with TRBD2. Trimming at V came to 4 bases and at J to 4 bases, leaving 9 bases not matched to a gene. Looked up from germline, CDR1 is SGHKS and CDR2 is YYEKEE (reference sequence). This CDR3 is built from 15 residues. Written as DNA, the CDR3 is TGTGCCAGCAGCCCTCCCCACGGGAGGGGAGAGACCCAGTACTTC. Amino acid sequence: CASSPPHGRGETQYF.

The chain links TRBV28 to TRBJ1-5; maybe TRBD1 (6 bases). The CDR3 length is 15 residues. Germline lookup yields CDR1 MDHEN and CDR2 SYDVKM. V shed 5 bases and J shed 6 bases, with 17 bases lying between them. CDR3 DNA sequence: TGTGCCAGCAGTGCCCCGGGGGCCTCGGGTCAGCCCCAGCATTTT. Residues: CASSAPGASGQPQHF.

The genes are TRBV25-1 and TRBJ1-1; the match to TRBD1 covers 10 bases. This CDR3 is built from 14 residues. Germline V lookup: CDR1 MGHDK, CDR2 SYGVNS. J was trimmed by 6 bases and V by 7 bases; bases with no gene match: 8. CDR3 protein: CASTEGQGSSEAFF. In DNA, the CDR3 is TGTGCCAGCACTGAGGGACAGGGGTCCTCTGAAGCTTTCTTT.

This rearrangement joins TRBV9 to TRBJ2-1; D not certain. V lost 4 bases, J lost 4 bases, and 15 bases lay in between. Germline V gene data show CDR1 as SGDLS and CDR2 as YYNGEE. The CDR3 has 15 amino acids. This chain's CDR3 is CASSPLRTYYNEQFF. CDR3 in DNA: TGTGCCAGCAGCCCTCTTCGAACATATTACAATGAGCAGTTCTTC.

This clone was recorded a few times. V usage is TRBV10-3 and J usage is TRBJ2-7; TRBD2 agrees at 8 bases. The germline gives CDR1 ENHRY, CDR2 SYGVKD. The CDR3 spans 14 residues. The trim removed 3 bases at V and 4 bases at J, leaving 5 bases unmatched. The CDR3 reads CAISDGGRTYEQYF. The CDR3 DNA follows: TGTGCCATCAGTGATGGCGGGAGGACGTACGAGCAGTACTTC.

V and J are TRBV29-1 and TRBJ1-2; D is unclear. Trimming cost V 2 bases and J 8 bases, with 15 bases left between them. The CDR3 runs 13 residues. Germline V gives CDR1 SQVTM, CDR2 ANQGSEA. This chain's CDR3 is CSVERQIGAGYTF. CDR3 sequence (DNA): TGCAGCGTTGAACGGCAGATAGGTGCCGGCTACACCTTC. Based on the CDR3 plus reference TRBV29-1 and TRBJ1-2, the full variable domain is SAVISQKPSRDICQRGTSLTIQCQVDSQVTMMFWYRQQPGQSLTLIATANQGSEATYESGFVIDKFPISRPNLTFSTLTVSNMSPEDSSIYLCSVERQIGAGYTFGSGTRLTVV.

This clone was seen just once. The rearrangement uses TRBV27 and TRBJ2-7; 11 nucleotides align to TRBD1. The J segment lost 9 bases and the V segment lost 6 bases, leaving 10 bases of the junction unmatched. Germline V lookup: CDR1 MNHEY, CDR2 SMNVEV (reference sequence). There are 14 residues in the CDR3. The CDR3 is CASSLSRTGGAQYF. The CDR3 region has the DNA TGTGCCAGCAGCCTTTCGAGGACAGGGGGCGCGCAGTACTTC.